These 17 T cell receptor beta chains were sequenced from one sample in a study of tumor-infiltrating lymphocytes in primary liver carcinoma. With about 470 ng total RNA as template and a constant-region primer, TCR beta cDNA was made. Researchers made the TCR beta libraries by running three nested multiplex PCR rounds with slightly modified ARM-PCR. TRBV1-TRBV30 forward primers paired with a C-beta reverse primer drove the first two PCR rounds, roughly 9 cycles each. TCRdb passed the multiplex PCR reads through MiXCR, listing each CDR3 protein once. The profile shows about 350,000 distinct CDR3 sequences, less than 75% of them singletons. RNA isolated from unsorted whole blood supplied the blood RNA, with germline DNA also extracted. Sequenced input: peripheral blood. The origin of the receptors is a man aged 35 to 55 with primary liver carcinoma and hepatitis B virus infection.

In regard to this clonotype: Given a much more abundant clone one base away, this may be a read error. No conserved phenylalanine or tryptophan ends this CDR3, so it is likely a read error. The chain joins TRBV11-2 to TRBJ2-1; the D is unclear. CDR3 size: 17 residues. The germline V gene encodes CDR1 SGHAT and CDR2 FQNNGV. Trimming pared 8 bases from V and 0 bases from J, leaving 20 bases between. The CDR3 DNA reads TGTGCCAGCGGCTCGATGGCTCCGAAGTCCTCCTACAATGAGCAGTTCTCC. Translation: CASGSMAPKSSYNEQFS.

This clonotype was seen more than once but under ten times. V usage is TRBV5-4 and J usage is TRBJ2-5; 15 bases align to TRBD2. After removal of 4 bases from V and 4 bases from J, the junction contained 5 bases not matched to a gene. CDR1 and CDR2 (germline): SGHNT, YYREEE (reference sequence). CDR3 length: 16 amino acids. The CDR3 coding sequence is TGTGCCAGCAGCCTCGGGACTAGCGGGAGGCCAGAGACCCAGTACTTC. Residues: CASSLGTSGRPETQYF. Full variable domain (rest looked up from reference TRBV5-4 and TRBJ2-5): ETGVTQSPTHLIKTRGQQVTLRCSSQSGHNTVSWYQQALGQGPQFIFQYYREEENGRGNFPPRFSGLQFPNYSSELNVNALELDDSALYLCASSLGTSGRPETQYFGPGTRLLVL.

This clonotype occurred many times. The chain links TRBV14 to TRBJ2-2; D is perhaps TRBD1 (5 bases). The germline V gene has CDR1 SGHDN and CDR2 FVKESK. Trimming stripped 4 bases from V and 4 bases from J, with 7 bases between. The CDR3 loop spans 13 amino acids. The CDR3 region is CASSLRVTGELFF. The CDR3 DNA is TGTGCCAGCAGCCTCAGGGTCACCGGGGAGCTGTTTTTT.

CDR3 DNA sequence: TGTGCCAGCAGTCACCCCGGGACAGAGTATAATTCACCCCTCCACTTT. Its protein is CASSHPGTEYNSPLHF. The chain has TRBV11-2 and TRBJ1-6, with 7 nucleotides matching TRBD1. The ends lost 6 bases at V and 4 bases at J; junction bases unmatched: 9. CDR1 is SGHAT and CDR2 is FQNNGV in the germline V gene. The CDR3 extends over 16 amino acids.

The chain has TRBV4-1 and TRBJ2-3; D might be TRBD2 (6 bases). Trimming removed 1 base from V and 8 bases from J, with 10 bases in between. The CDR3 length is 13 residues. In germline, CDR1 is MGHRA, CDR2 YSYEKL. CDR3 residues: CASSQAGVGTQYF. DNA for the CDR3: TGCGCCAGCAGCCAAGCGGGGGTGGGTACGCAGTATTTT.

This clonotype occurred many times. V and J are TRBV5-5 and TRBJ1-5; D may be TRBD1 (5 bases). With 5 bases removed from V and 3 bases from J, the gap between germline ends came to 15 bases. The V gene's germline CDR1 is SGHKS and CDR2 YYEKEE (reference sequence). This CDR3 spans 15 amino acids. The CDR3 DNA is TGTGCCAGCAGGACTCCGGGGGAACACAATCAGCCCCAGCATTTT. Its translation is CASRTPGEHNQPQHF.

Points on this clonotype: Relative to the germline gene, one junction end is altered; a read error may explain this. The chain employs TRBV10-3 and TRBJ1-1; maybe TRBD1 (5 bases). Germline lookup yields CDR1 ENHRY and CDR2 SYGVKD. The CDR3 spans 13 residues. This CDR3 reads CATSRTQNTEALF. The CDR3 DNA reads as TGTGCCACCAGCCGGACACAGAACACTGAAGCTCTCTTT.

The V and J genes are TRBV6-1 and TRBJ2-5; D gene ambiguous. CDR1 is MNHNS, CDR2 SASEGT, per germline. Deletions cut 9 bases from V and 3 bases from J, with 17 bases between. The CDR3 loop spans 14 amino acids. CDR3 sequence: CARHRPSGEETQYF. The CDR3 DNA reads as TGTGCCAGACATCGACCCTCAGGCGAAGAGACCCAGTACTTC.

A word on this clonotype: One end of the junction is discordant with germline, which a read error may explain. The chain carries TRBV11-2 and TRBJ2-1; D is ambiguous. There are 15 residues in the CDR3. Germline-derived CDR1 and CDR2 are SGHAT and FQNNGV. The CDR3 region has the DNA TGTGCCAGCAGCTTAGATGGGCCCAGCACTTCTGAACAGCTCTTC. Amino acid sequence: CASSLDGPSTSEQLF.

This clonotype was seen more than once but under ten times. V gene TRBV30 combines with J gene TRBJ1-4, with 7 positions matching TRBD1. J gave up 7 bases and V 7 bases, and 3 bases lay outside the gene matches. The CDR3 spans 11 residues. Per germline, CDR1 GTSNPN and CDR2 SVGIG (reference sequence). In DNA, the CDR3 is TGTGCCTCTTCAGGGGGTGAAAAACTGTTTTTT. It codes for CASSGGEKLFF.

In regard to this clonotype: Given a much more abundant clone one base away, this may be a read error. The gene calls are TRBV6-1 and TRBJ2-4; D possibly matches TRBD1 or TRBD2 (6 bases each). This CDR3 comprises 15 residues. Germline V gene sequence: CDR1 MNHNS, CDR2 SASEGT. CDR3 nucleotides: TGTGCCTGCAGTGAACAGGGAGGCGTAAGAAACATTCAGTACTTC. It translates to CACSEQGGVRNIQYF.

Concerning this clonotype itself: A much bigger clone sits one base away, suggesting this may be a read error. The chain joins TRBV12-3 or TRBV12-4 to TRBJ2-2, with 10 bases lining up with TRBD2. There are 15 residues in the CDR3. Germline trimming cut 7 bases from V and 5 bases from J; bases unmatched to any gene: 7. This CDR3 is CASNLLAGVTGELFF. The CDR3 nucleotides read TGTGCCAGCAACCTCCTAGCGGGAGTAACCGGGGAGCTGTTTTTT.

The sample holds one count of this clonotype. This sequence joins TRBV11-2 and TRBJ2-5, with 8 positions matching TRBD1. Germline lookup yields CDR1 SGHAT and CDR2 FQNNGV. The CDR3 is 13 residues long. J gave up 4 bases and V 11 bases, and 9 bases lay outside the gene matches. The CDR3 loop reads CAGGTTGGETQYF. CDR3 sequence (DNA): TGTGCCGGCGGCACTACAGGGGGAGAGACCCAGTACTTC. The full variable domain, rest sourced from reference TRBV11-2 and TRBJ2-5, is EAGVAQSPRYKIIEKRQSVAFWCNPISGHATLYWYQQILGQGPKLLIQFQNNGVVDDSQLPKDRFSAERLKGVDSTLKIQPAKLEDSAVYLCAGGTTGGETQYFGPGTRLLVL.

The rearrangement joins TRBV7-9 to TRBJ2-7; D call uncertain. The germline V and J ends were trimmed by 5 bases and 5 bases, with 10 bases remaining between them. CDR1 SEHNR and CDR2 FQNEAQ come from the germline V gene (reference sequence). The CDR3 spans 12 residues. CDR3 amino acids: CASSRIIDEQYF. CDR3 bases: TGTGCCAGCAGCCGAATTATCGACGAGCAGTACTTC.

V usage is TRBV28 and J usage is TRBJ2-5; TRBD2 might be the D (5 bases). V lost 6 bases and J lost 6, with 20 bases in between. The germline V gene has CDR1 MDHEN and CDR2 SYDVKM. This CDR3 comprises 15 residues. CDR3 loop: CASSPGRPITKTQYF. The CDR3 DNA reads TGTGCCAGCAGCCCGGGAAGGCCGATAACGAAGACCCAGTACTTC.

This clonotype was seen more than once but under ten times. The rearrangement uses TRBV6-6 and TRBJ1-5; D remains unclear. CDR3 length: 13 residues. The germline V and J ends were trimmed by 10 bases and 1 base, with 11 bases remaining between them. CDR1 and CDR2 (germline): MNHNY, SVGAGI (reference sequence). This CDR3 reads CATSRGSNQPQHF. CDR3 sequence (DNA): TGTGCCACGAGCCGAGGAAGCAATCAGCCCCAGCATTTT.

The table lists this clonotype with a count of one. A much larger clone differs by one base, so this may be a read error. V and J are TRBV6-5 and TRBJ2-7; 10 bases map to TRBD1. Germline V gives CDR1 MNHEY, CDR2 SVGAGI. The CDR3 is 17 residues long. V gave up 0 bases and J gave up 4 bases; unmatched junction bases: 9. DNA for the CDR3: TGTGCCAGCAGTTACTCCCCTCAGACAGGGGGCCTTTACGAGCAGTACTTC. Translating gives CASSYSPQTGGLYEQYF.